These 17 T cell receptor beta chains originate from one sample sequenced in a study of control samples from healthy donors and cancer patients. Assay: immunoSEQ multiplex PCR; the TCRdb copy retains only in-frame clones and omits some. The repertoire includes around 20,000 clones, roughly 85% of them detected once, and roughly 26% sits in the top ten. Specimen: PBMCs. Receptors were obtained from an older man with head and neck cancer.

This chain's CDR3 is CASSSQGAGHGYTF. The CDR3 nucleotides read TGTGCCAGCAGTTCGCAGGGGGCAGGGCATGGCTACACCTTC. The chain has TRBV27 and TRBJ1-2; 8 bases agree with TRBD1. Germline CDR1 and CDR2: MNHEY and SMNVEV (reference sequence). The V segment lost 4 bases and the J segment 6 bases; nucleotides outside the gene matches: 7. There are 14 residues in the CDR3.

This chain links TRBV7-6 with TRBJ1-3, with a weak D call TRBD1 (5 bases). Trimming shortened V by 0 bases and J by 2 bases, and 8 bases separated the two germline ends. Per germline, CDR1 SGHVS and CDR2 FNYEAQ. The CDR3 extends over 15 amino acids. This CDR3 is CASSLAGEAGNTIYF. The CDR3 DNA reads TGTGCCAGCAGCTTAGCAGGGGAGGCTGGAAACACCATATATTTT.

This clone was seen a single time. CDR3 in DNA: TGTGCCAGCAGCTTATGGCAGGCCATGAACACTGAAGCTTTCTTT. Translated, it gives CASSLWQAMNTEAFF. The gene calls are TRBV5-4 and TRBJ1-1; no firm D call. The CDR3 is made up of 15 amino acids. Trimming removed 2 bases at V and 0 bases at J, with 11 bases between. Germline loops: CDR1 SGHNT, CDR2 YYREEE (reference sequence).

V and J are TRBV11-1 and TRBJ2-5; weak D call: TRBD2 (6 bases). Between the trimmed V and J ends, which lost 4 bases and 2 bases, there was a span of 11 bases. The CDR3 spans 14 residues. Germline loops: CDR1 SGHAT, CDR2 FQDESV (reference sequence). The CDR3 DNA sequence: TGTGCCAGCAGCTCCTTAGCGGATCAAGAGACCCAGTACTTC. Its translation is CASSSLADQETQYF.

This chain connects TRBV15 to TRBJ2-7, with 8 bases lining up with TRBD2. The germline CDR1 and CDR2 sequences are LNHNV and YYDKDF (reference sequence). Germline trimming cut 1 base from V and 5 bases from J; bases unmatched to any gene: 7. The CDR3 extends over 15 amino acids. This chain's CDR3 is CATSRGFSGSNEQYF. DNA for the CDR3: TGTGCCACCAGCAGAGGTTTCAGCGGGAGTAACGAGCAGTACTTC.

This clone was seen once. V usage is TRBV7-2 and J usage is TRBJ2-1; 11 nucleotides line up with TRBD2. Germline V gives CDR1 SGHTA, CDR2 FQGNSA. The CDR3 runs to 15 residues. Unmatched junction bases numbered 8, after V lost 3 bases and J lost 10 bases. Here the CDR3 DNA reads TGTGCCAGCAGCTTGGACCTAGCGGGAGGTGGGGAGCAGTTCTTC. Its translation: CASSLDLAGGGEQFF.

This chain joins TRBV18 and TRBJ2-7; 7 bases align to TRBD1. The V and J ends lost 6 bases and 3 bases, in that order; junction bases with no gene match: 14. Germline V gene sequence: CDR1 KGHSH, CDR2 LQKENI. The CDR3 contains 16 residues. The CDR3 nucleotides read TGTGCCAGCTCCTCCCCTAGGTGGGACAGTCACTACGAGCAGTACTTC. Its translation: CASSSPRWDSHYEQYF.

This clone was counted only a few times. In DNA, the CDR3 is TGTGCCAGCACGCTAGCGGGGCTGAACGAGCAGTACTTC. As protein: CASTLAGLNEQYF. The rearrangement joins TRBV7-9 to TRBJ2-7, with TRBD2 matching over 9 bases. This CDR3 is built from 13 residues. Germline CDR1 and CDR2: SEHNR and FQNEAQ (reference sequence). J lost 5 bases, V lost 7 bases, and 6 bases had no gene match.

The CDR3 DNA sequence: TGTGCCAGCAGCTTAGGTCCAGGGTATGTTGGGTACGAGCAGTACTTC. Its translation: CASSLGPGYVGYEQYF. The V call is TRBV7-9, the J call TRBJ2-7; tentative D call: TRBD1 (5 bases). The CDR3 covers 16 residues. The V gene lost 1 base and the J gene lost 4 bases, with 17 bases spanning the gap. The V gene's germline CDR1 is SEHNR and CDR2 FQNEAQ (reference sequence).

The chain joins TRBV14 to TRBJ2-7; no definite D call. V was cut by 4 bases and J by 0 bases, with 13 bases left in between. Germline V CDR1 and CDR2: SGHDN, FVKESK. This CDR3 spans 15 amino acids. In nucleotides, the CDR3 is TGTGCCAGCAGCCCCTTCGGACCGATCTCCTACGAGCAGTACTTC. Translated, it gives CASSPFGPISYEQYF.

This clone came up a few times. The chain carries TRBV2 and TRBJ1-2, with no clear D. Trimming removed 2 bases at V and 3 bases at J, with 10 bases between. Germline V gene lookup returns CDR1 SNHLY and CDR2 FYNNEI. CDR3 length: 14 residues. The CDR3 coding sequence is TGTGCCAGCAGTGAATCATTCGTTTACTATGGCTACACCTTC. Its translation: CASSESFVYYGYTF.

The chain uses TRBV29-1 and TRBJ2-7, with D perhaps matching TRBD2 (5 bases). CDR1 and CDR2 from the germline V gene are SQVTM and ANQGSEA. V lost 4 bases, J lost 1 base, and 14 bases lay in between. The CDR3 is made up of 14 amino acids. CDR3 sequence: CSVGDRTGSYEQYF. The CDR3 nucleotides are TGCAGCGTTGGGGATAGGACGGGATCCTACGAGCAGTACTTC.

This chain connects TRBV9 to TRBJ1-5, with D tentatively TRBD1 (6 bases). This CDR3 has 14 amino acids. The germline CDR1 and CDR2 sequences are SGDLS and YYNGEE. Trimming stripped 5 bases from V and 3 bases from J, with 12 bases between. The DNA for the CDR3 is TGTGCCAGCAGGAGGGGGAGGGACAATCAGCCCCAGCATTTT. It is translated as CASRRGRDNQPQHF.

The gene calls are TRBV4-1 and TRBJ2-7; 9 bases agree with TRBD2. Germline V lookup: CDR1 MGHRA, CDR2 YSYEKL. This CDR3 region has 16 residues. J gave up 6 bases and V 4 bases, and 13 bases lay outside the gene matches. The CDR3 bases are TGCGCCAGCAGCCCTCTTGAGAGGACTAGCGTGACCGAGCAGTACTTC. As protein: CASSPLERTSVTEQYF.

This chain links TRBV2 with TRBJ2-5; 7 bases are a match to TRBD1. Germline lookup yields CDR1 SNHLY and CDR2 FYNNEI. With 6 bases clipped from V and 1 base from J, the junction kept 2 bases outside the gene matches. The CDR3 spans 13 residues. CDR3 in DNA: TGTGCCAGCAGCCGGGACAGCCAAGAGACCCAGTACTTC. This codes for CASSRDSQETQYF.

The rearrangement links TRBV7-2 to TRBJ1-5; no clear D. This CDR3 is built from 14 residues. V lost 0 bases and J lost 7, with 10 bases in between. The germline V gene encodes CDR1 SGHTA and CDR2 FQGNSA. The CDR3 region is CASSLALTEQPQHF. DNA for the CDR3: TGTGCCAGCAGCTTAGCGCTAACGGAACAGCCCCAGCATTTT.

CDR3 nucleotides: TGTGCCAGCAGCTCGACATCTAGCTCCTACGAGCAGTACTTC. As protein: CASSSTSSSYEQYF. V usage is TRBV7-9 and J usage is TRBJ2-7; no firm D call. Germline loops: CDR1 SEHNR, CDR2 FQNEAQ (reference sequence). The germline V and J ends were trimmed by 4 bases and 0 bases, with 10 bases remaining between them. The CDR3 spans 14 residues.